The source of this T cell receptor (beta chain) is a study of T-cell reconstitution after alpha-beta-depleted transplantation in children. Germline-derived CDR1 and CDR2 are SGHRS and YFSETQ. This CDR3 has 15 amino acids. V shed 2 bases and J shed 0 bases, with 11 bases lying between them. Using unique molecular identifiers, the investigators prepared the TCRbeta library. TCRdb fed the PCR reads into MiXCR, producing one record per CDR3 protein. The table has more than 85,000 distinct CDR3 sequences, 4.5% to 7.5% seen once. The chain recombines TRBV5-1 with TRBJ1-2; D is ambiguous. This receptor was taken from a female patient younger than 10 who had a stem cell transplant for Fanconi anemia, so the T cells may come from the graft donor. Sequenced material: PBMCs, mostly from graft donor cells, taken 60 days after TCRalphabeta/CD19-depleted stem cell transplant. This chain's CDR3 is CASSFEGSPNYGYTF. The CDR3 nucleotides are TGCGCCAGCAGCTTTGAGGGCAGCCCTAACTATGGCTACACCTTC.